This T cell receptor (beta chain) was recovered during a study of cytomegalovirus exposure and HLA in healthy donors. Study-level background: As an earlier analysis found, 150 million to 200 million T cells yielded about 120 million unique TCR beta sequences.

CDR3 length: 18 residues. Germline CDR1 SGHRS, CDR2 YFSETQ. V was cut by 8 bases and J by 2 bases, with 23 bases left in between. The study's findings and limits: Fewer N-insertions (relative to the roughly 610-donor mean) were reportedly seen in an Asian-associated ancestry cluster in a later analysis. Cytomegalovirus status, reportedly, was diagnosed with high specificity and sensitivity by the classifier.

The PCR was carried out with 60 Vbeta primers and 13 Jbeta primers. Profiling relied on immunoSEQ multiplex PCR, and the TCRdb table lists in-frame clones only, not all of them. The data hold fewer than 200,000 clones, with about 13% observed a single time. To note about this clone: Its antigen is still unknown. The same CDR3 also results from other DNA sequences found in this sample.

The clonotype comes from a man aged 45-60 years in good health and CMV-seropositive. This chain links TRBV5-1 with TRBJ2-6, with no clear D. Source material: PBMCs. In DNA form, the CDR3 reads TGCGCCAGTAGCCCCCCCCTTGGGCCACCACCTGGGGCCAACGTCCTGACTTTC. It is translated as CASSPPLGPPPGANVLTF.